This is a list of T cell receptor beta chains from one sample in a study of T cell responses to AZD1222 COVID-19 vaccine. TCRdb keeps only in-frame clones here, not all; method: immunoSEQ multiplex PCR. Among approximately 77,000 clones listed, roughly 90% were seen once. The material sequenced was peripheral blood, taken 28 days after the second AZD1222 dose. These receptors all stem from an adult who received the AZD1222 COVID-19 vaccine. Each CDR3 is given with its conserved first and last residue. The D gene is left open where the match is weak.

d_gene,v_gene,j_gene,CDR3aa
TRBD2,TRBV7-8,TRBJ2-7,CASSRLLIGGVGLAGGYDEQYF
-,TRBV12-3/TRBV12-4,TRBJ1-2,CASSFGADYGYTF
TRBD2,TRBV2,TRBJ2-3,CASRFGLAGTDTQYF
-,TRBV6-5,TRBJ1-5,CASSFRASNQPQHF
TRBD1,TRBV19,TRBJ1-5,CASSTGGAYSNQPQHF
-,TRBV11-3,TRBJ2-1,CASSSPWAAGPEEQFF
TRBD1,TRBV5-4,TRBJ1-1,CASSHPTGVRYTEAFF
-,TRBV28,TRBJ2-1,CASSGTGTSSYNEQFF
TRBD2,TRBV27,TRBJ2-7,CASSHGLAGPRSSYEQYF
-,TRBV19,TRBJ2-2,CASSATSAGELFF
-,TRBV2,TRBJ1-5,CASIVGPRQPQHF
-,TRBV6-2/TRBV6-3,TRBJ2-2,CASSYSFVTTPATGELFF
-,TRBV27,TRBJ2-5,CASSTHGSGETQYF
-,TRBV5-1,TRBJ2-1,CASRRTHNEQFF
-,TRBV5-5,TRBJ2-7,CASSYRTAEYEQYF
-,TRBV10-1,TRBJ1-2,CASSEGRPRGREYNGYTF
-,TRBV28,TRBJ1-1,CASSFPAEEDTEAFF
-,TRBV5-5,TRBJ1-1,CASSRTGGVNTEAFF
-,TRBV6-1,TRBJ1-2,CASSVRQLVGGNYGYTF
TRBD1,TRBV10-3,TRBJ1-2,CAIRGQGTSNYGYTF
-,TRBV9,TRBJ1-3,CASSVRGAGNTIYF
TRBD1,TRBV24-1,TRBJ1-2,CATGDRDKSYTF
TRBD1,TRBV7-9,TRBJ1-5,CASSPTGDNQPQHF
-,TRBV27,TRBJ1-1,CASSLFPGASTEAFF
-,TRBV6-5,TRBJ2-2,CASSYRGSGELFF